The TCR beta chain under discussion was sequenced for a study of T-cell memory formation after mild COVID-19. At the level of the study: Each donor largely had its own TCR clusters.

The study's findings and limits: Later expanders leaned toward CD4+, whereas clones contracting from day 15 to 85 were balanced CD4/CD8. Chiefly within CM and EM were the contracting CD4+ clones; CD8+ ones were within EMRA. Pre-infection memory held some responding clones, suggesting pre-existing cross-reactive T cells responded.

TCRdb used MiXCR to reprocess the 5' RACE reads, holding one entry per CDR3 protein. This table has some 290,000 distinct CDR3 sequences, 16% appearing once. The germline CDR1 and CDR2 sequences are SEHNR and FQNEAQ (reference sequence). V dropped 4 bases and J dropped 4 bases, with 10 bases sitting between them. The CDR3 spans 13 residues. Turning to this clonotype: Its cognate antigen is unknown.

This clonotype was obtained from a man between 18 and 29 years old who had mild COVID-19 (a few samples of this study predate the infection). Cell type and time point are not known. V and J are TRBV7-9 and TRBJ1-1; D not certain. The sequencing input was PBMCs or a T cell subset sorted from them (not recorded which). The CDR3 protein is CASSSPRVTEAFF. The CDR3 nucleotides are TGTGCCAGCAGCTCACCACGGGTCACTGAAGCTTTCTTT.